This TCR beta chain was profiled in a study of blood T cells in healthy people across ages. Study-level findings and limits: Diversity was higher, and naive CD4+ cells more numerous, in long-lived donors than in aged donors.

In regard to this clonotype: Its antigen is unidentified.

Next came a second PCR, run for about 6 to 12 cycles, which used a sample-barcoded 5' primer along with a J-beta primer mix. TCRdb itself ran the 5' RACE reads through MiXCR, one entry per CDR3 protein. The sample has nearly 800,000 distinct CDR3 sequences, 56% seen once. The CDR3 is made up of 19 amino acids. Germline assignment: CDR1 PRHDT and CDR2 FYEKMQ (reference sequence). V was pared by 0 bases and J by 7 bases, with 22 bases between. Total RNA amounts of at least 5 micrograms were extracted per sample. This chain links TRBV13 with TRBJ1-6; D perhaps matches TRBD1 (6 bases). The sequence derives from a man aged 35-49 years in good health. The specimen was blood. CDR3 residues: CASSLGGTTAILGNSPLHF. In DNA, the CDR3 is TGTGCCAGCAGCTTAGGCGGGACAACAGCCATCCTTGGGAATTCACCCCTCCACTTT.